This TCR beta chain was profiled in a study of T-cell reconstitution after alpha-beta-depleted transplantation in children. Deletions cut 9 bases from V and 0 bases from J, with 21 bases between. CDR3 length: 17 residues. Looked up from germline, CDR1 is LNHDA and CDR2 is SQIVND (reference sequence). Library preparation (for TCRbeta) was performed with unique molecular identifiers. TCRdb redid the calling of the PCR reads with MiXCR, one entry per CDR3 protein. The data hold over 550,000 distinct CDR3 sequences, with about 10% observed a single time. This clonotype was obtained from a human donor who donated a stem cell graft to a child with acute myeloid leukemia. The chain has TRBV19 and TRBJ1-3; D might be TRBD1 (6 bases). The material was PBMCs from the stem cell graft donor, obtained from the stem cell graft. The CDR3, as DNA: TGTGCCAGCGAACCAACTTACAGGGTCGTCTCTGGAAACACCATATATTTT. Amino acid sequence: CASEPTYRVVSGNTIYF.